The entry below describes one T cell receptor beta chain. Its antigen remains unknown. This record belongs to a study of T cells in Graves' hyperthyroidism and ophthalmopathy. CDR3 size: 15 residues. Looked up from germline, CDR1 is LGHNA and CDR2 is YSLEER. The germline V and J ends were trimmed by 0 bases and 4 bases, with 13 bases remaining between them. Researchers amplified the TCR beta CDR3 regions from RNA transcripts. RT-PCR in the first round (using the HTBI primer set) targeted the TCR CDR3. TCRdb independently ran MiXCR on the multiplex PCR reads; one entry per CDR3 protein. The sample includes approximately 600,000 distinct CDR3 sequences, approximately 13% of them seen just once. Overall study findings and caveats: Among thyroid clonotypes expanded above 0.001, most also appeared in blood.

This clonotype originated in a woman aged 25 to 39 with Graves' hyperthyroidism that later progressed to Graves' ophthalmopathy. V usage is TRBV4-3 and J usage is TRBJ2-7; TRBD2 is a possible D gene (5 bases). Sequences were obtained from blood. CDR3 DNA: TGCGCCAGCAGCCAAGACGAAATCGGGGATTACGAGCAGTACTTC. Residues: CASSQDEIGDYEQYF.